This TCR beta chain emerged from a study of identical twins. On this clonotype: The antigen remains unidentified.

One entry per CDR3 protein results from TCRdb running MiXCR on the 5' RACE reads. The sample consists of 450,000 or so distinct CDR3 sequences, 13% to 15% of them appearing once. The germline V and J ends were trimmed by 0 bases and 5 bases, with 16 bases remaining between them. CDR1 and CDR2 from the germline V gene are DFQATT and SNEGSKA (reference sequence). The length of the CDR3 is 15 residues. Findings of the study overall: For cord blood, abundant beta clonotypes had fewer insertions, unlike memory repertoires, which showed none.

The same data also contributed to another study, on yellow fever vaccine responses in identical twins.

The rearrangement joins TRBV20-1 to TRBJ1-1; a weak D match, TRBD1 (5 bases). The sequenced sample was CD4+ T cells sorted from blood. The TCR originated in a woman under 30 in good health. The CDR3 reads CSAREAGVRGTEAFF. CDR3 nucleotides: TGCAGTGCTAGAGAGGCAGGAGTAAGGGGTACTGAAGCTTTCTTT.